This T cell receptor beta chain originates from a study of cytotoxic CD8 clonotypes in ibrutinib-treated CLL. Looked up from germline, CDR1 is SGHKS and CDR2 is YYEKEE (reference sequence). The CDR3 spans 17 residues. V lost 4 bases, J lost 1 base, and 18 bases lay in between. TCRdb's copy holds only in-frame clones and misses some; the assay was immunoSEQ multiplex PCR. The top ten clones hold roughly 6.4% of a sample with some 200,000 clones, 70% to 75% of them seen once. V is TRBV5-5 and J is TRBJ1-5, with TRBD1 as a possible D gene (6 bases). Material: PBMCs, obtained after 12 months of ibrutinib treatment. The receptor was derived from a human donor with chronic lymphocytic leukemia. Here the CDR3 reads CASSGVSGALSNQPQHF. For the CDR3, the DNA is TGTGCCAGCAGCGGGGTTTCGGGGGCCTTGAGCAATCAGCCCCAGCATTTT.